This T cell receptor beta chain comes out of a study of shared clonotypes between healthy human individuals. Here immunoSEQ multiplex PCR was the method, and the copy in TCRdb shows in-frame clones only, minus some. In the table there are 2 million or so clones, about 95% of which are singletons. The length of the CDR3 is 15 residues. Germline-derived CDR1 and CDR2 are SGHRS and YFSETQ. V lost 5 bases to trimming and J lost 0 bases; unmatched junction nucleotides: 5. The sequence was collected from a man aged 18 to 30 in good health. The source material was naive CD4+ T cells sorted from blood. Subset of the sample: CD45RA+ positively selected. The V call is TRBV5-1, the J call TRBJ1-2; TRBD1 matches 9 bases. CDR3 nucleotides: TGCGCCAGCAGGGAGGACAGGGGCACTAACTATGGCTACACCTTC. As protein: CASREDRGTNYGYTF.